This TCR beta chain is drawn from a study of cytomegalovirus exposure and HLA in healthy donors. Comments on this clone: The antigen remains undetermined.

Sequencing used immunoSEQ multiplex PCR; TCRdb keeps in-frame clones, though not all of them. The sample includes 73,000 or so clones, about 94% seen only once; the top ten take around 3.5%. Study-level findings and limits: For most TCR sequences rarity was the rule, although some public TCRs occurred in many donors.

In germline, CDR1 is MGHRA, CDR2 YSYEKL. This CDR3 comprises 16 residues. Unmatched junction bases numbered 6, after V lost 0 bases and J lost 5 bases. This TCR was sampled from a woman aged 18-29 years in good health and CMV-seropositive. Sequencing was performed on PBMCs. The chain couples TRBV4-1 to TRBJ2-1; TRBD2 agrees at 8 bases. In DNA form, the CDR3 reads TGCGCCAGCAGCCAAGATCGAGGACTAGCACACAATGAGCAGTTCTTC. It encodes CASSQDRGLAHNEQFF.